This TCR beta chain was documented in a study of cytomegalovirus exposure and HLA in healthy donors. Overall study results and limits: The CMV antigen specificity of a few CMV-associated chains was confirmed through in vitro analysis.

This clone has a handful of counts. Its antigen is not identified. The CDR3 spans 15 residues. Germline lookup yields CDR1 LNHDA and CDR2 SQIVND (reference sequence). V lost 5 bases and J lost 6; bases outside the gene matches: 10. The study ran its PCR with 60 Vbeta and 13 Jbeta primers. Here immunoSEQ multiplex PCR was the method, and the copy in TCRdb shows in-frame clones only, minus some. This table has about 150,000 clones, approximately 80% appearing once. Input material: PBMCs. The V gene is TRBV19, the J gene TRBJ1-2; 9 bases are shared with TRBD1. This clonotype was sampled from a man aged 25-40 years in good health and CMV-seropositive. The CDR3, as DNA: TGTGCCAGTAGTTTAGGACAGGGGATTGGTGATGGCTACACCTTC. It codes for CASSLGQGIGDGYTF. The whole variable domain, filled in from reference TRBV19 and TRBJ1-2, reads DGGITQSPKYLFRKEGQNVTLSCEQNLNHDAMYWYRQDPGQGLRLIYYSQIVNDFQKGDIAEGYSVSREKKESFPLTVTSAQKNPTAFYLCASSLGQGIGDGYTFGSGTRLTVV.